This TCR beta chain came from a study of blood T cell repertoires in COVID-19. Whole-study context: Spain, Italy and the United States supplied samples that represented acute and convalescent COVID-19. T cells, B-cell-depleted T cells, or PBMCs supplied cDNA or gDNA.

Methods used by the authors: Amplifying reference gene primers gave estimates of nucleated cell counts. Profiling relied on immunoSEQ multiplex PCR, and the TCRdb table lists in-frame clones only, not all of them. V and J calls and clone size are those listed in that table; D and trimming were worked out from the DNA. The sample has approximately 310,000 clones, more than 75% seen once. Trimming took 4 bases from V and 2 from J, leaving 11 bases between them. In germline, CDR1 is LGHDT, CDR2 YNNKEL (reference sequence). The CDR3 totals 14 residues. This chain uses TRBV3-1 (or the pseudogene TRBV3-2) with TRBJ1-1, with D hard to call. The TCR sequence derives from a woman aged 50 to 65 who had recovered from COVID-19. The specimen was peripheral blood. CDR3 sequence: CASSPMAANTEAFF. The DNA for the CDR3 is TGTGCCAGCAGCCCCATGGCGGCCAACACTGAAGCTTTCTTT.